This T cell receptor (beta chain) was retrieved from a study of siplizumab effects on memory and regulatory T cells. Study conclusions and caveats: Among sequences traceable to unstimulated CD4+ memory cells, alloreactive ones were significantly reduced by siplizumab. Mappable alloreactive CD4+ clones averaged around 74% Treg-derived with siplizumab versus roughly 25% in controls. The naive T cell population seemed more diverse than memory cells and seemed a major contributor to the alloresponse.

About 100,000 TCR templates underwent assay in each sample. Data came from immunoSEQ multiplex PCR; TCRdb stores just in-frame clones and leaves some out. The data show roughly 110,000 clones, 90% to 95% seen once. The CDR3 is 15 residues long. V shed 1 base and J shed 8 bases, with 14 bases lying between them. The germline V gene has CDR1 LGHNA and CDR2 YNFKEQ. About this clone: Its antigen is unknown.

The sequencing input was non-Treg CD4+ T cells sorted from blood. V gene TRBV4-2 combines with J gene TRBJ1-4; D perhaps matches TRBD1 (5 bases). This sequence was found in a human donor in good health. The CDR3 region has the DNA TGTGCCAGCAGCCAAGGGGCAGGGCGGGGGGAAAAACTGTTTTTT. Its translation is CASSQGAGRGEKLFF.